The 15 T cell receptor gamma chains below all came from one sample that was sequenced in a study of γδ T cells in repeated Plasmodium falciparum infection. TCRdb reanalysed the multiplex PCR reads via CATT. The sample holds roughly 24,000 gamma-chain clones; about 2.9% are singletons and the top ten take roughly a third. Gammadelta T cells were flow-sorted from PBMC into Vgamma9/Vdelta2+ and Vdelta2-negative populations for bulk analysis. Material for sequencing was gamma-delta T cells from blood. The source of these receptors is a pool of human donors (malaria-infected and uninfected, not separated).

Only a few counts were recorded for this clone. The protein that TCRdb holds for this DNA derives from a much larger clone and differs from the translated DNA at residue 9, which likely indicates a read error; the protein shown here is translated from the DNA. The chain couples TRGV9 to TRGJP. The J gene was missing in TCRdb and was found by matching the end of the DNA to germline. CDR1 GITISATS and CDR2 ISYDGTV come from the germline V gene (reference sequence). CDR3 size: 17 residues. CDR3 residues: CALWEAPQGLGKKIKVF. DNA for the CDR3: TGTGCCTTGTGGGAGGCACCGCAAGGGTTGGGCAAAAAAATCAAGGTATTT.

This clone was counted between two and nine times. The mismatch at residue 10 between this DNA's translation and the TCRdb protein of a much larger clone likely reflects a read error; the protein shown is translated from the DNA. The J gene is TRGJP2, the V gene TRGV8. The J gene was not available in TCRdb and was assigned here by matching the DNA to germline segments. Germline V gives CDR1 VENAVY, CDR2 YDSYNSRV. The CDR3 contains 13 residues. CDR3 region: CATWDRKDWVKTF. Written as DNA, the CDR3 is TGTGCCACCTGGGATAGGAAAGATTGGGTCAAGACGTTT.

In the case of this clone: TCRdb's entry gives the protein of a much larger clone, which mismatches this DNA's translation at residue 11, likely from a read error; the protein reported here is translated from the DNA. J is TRGJ1 or TRGJ2 and V is TRGV9. The CDR3 contains 14 residues. Germline CDR1 is GITISATS and CDR2 is ISYDGTV (reference sequence). Here the CDR3 DNA reads TGTGCCTTGTGGAGTTTGACGAATTATTATAGGAAACTCTTT. Translation gives CALWSLTNYYRKLF.

This clone was seen repeatedly, ten times or more. This likely stems from a read error, as it lies one base from a far larger clone. Other DNA sequences in the sample encode the same CDR3. Here the V gene is TRGV2, but the J gene went uncalled. The CDR3 loop spans 13 amino acids. Germline-derived CDR1 and CDR2 are EGSNGY and YDSYNSKV. The CDR3 DNA reads as TGTGCCACCTGGGACGGGCTTTTTTATAAGAAGCTCTTT. Translated: CATWDGLFYKKLF.

Note on this clone: A single base is all that separates this from a far larger clone, so a read error is likely. Because the CDR3's place on the DNA is in doubt, the DNA is left out and the CDR3 is given as listed by TCRdb. The sample holds other DNA sequences that translate to the same CDR3. There is no J gene call, but TRGV9 is given as the V gene. Looked up from germline, CDR1 is GITISATS and CDR2 is ISYDGTV (reference sequence). Including both end residues, the CDR3 is 30 amino acids long. CDR3 amino acids: CALWEQGLRNSLAVEQHLLSQVSIGRIQHF.

Details on this clone: TCRdb lists the protein of a much larger clone for this DNA, which differs at residue 10, so this is likely a read error; the protein given here is translated from the DNA itself. The chain employs TRGV9 and TRGJ1 or TRGJ2. The J gene is not listed in TCRdb, so it was assigned here from a DNA match to germline. The CDR3 runs to 13 residues. CDR1 and CDR2 from the germline V gene are GITISATS and ISYDGTV (reference sequence). Written as DNA, the CDR3 is TGTGCCTTGTGGGAGGTGACGGATTATATGAAACTCTTT. This translates into CALWEVTDYMKLF.

Comment on this clone: This DNA translates differently at residue 10 from the TCRdb protein, which is that of a much larger clone; a read error is likely, and the protein shown is the DNA's own translation. In DNA, the CDR3 is TGTGCCTTGTGGGAGAAGGGGCAAGAGATGGGCAAAAAAATCAAGGTATTT. Amino acid sequence: CALWEKGQEMGKKIKVF. The rearrangement uses TRGV9 and TRGJP. The CDR3 covers 17 residues. Germline values: CDR1 GITISATS, CDR2 ISYDGTV (reference sequence).

This clone was seen ten or more times. This CDR3 is also generated by other DNA sequences in the sample. This rearrangement joins TRGV9 to TRGJ1 or TRGJ2. J gave up 4 bases and V 4 bases, and 10 bases lay outside the gene matches. The CDR3 extends over 14 amino acids. Germline-derived CDR1 and CDR2 are GITISATS and ISYDGTV (reference sequence). CDR3 nucleotides: TGTGCCTTGTGGGACCCCGCACGGTATTATAAGAAACTCTTT. This codes for CALWDPARYYKKLF.

This clone came up many times. The chain uses TRGV3 and TRGJ1 or TRGJ2. From germline, CDR1 is VTNTFY and CDR2 YDVSTARD (reference sequence). Trimming took 0 bases from V and 5 from J; bases not matched to a gene: 4. The CDR3 loop spans 13 amino acids. The CDR3: CATWDRLNYKKLF. Written as DNA, the CDR3 is TGTGCCACCTGGGACAGGCTTAATTATAAGAAACTCTTT.

As concerns this clone: The mismatch at residue 6 between this DNA's translation and the TCRdb protein of a much larger clone likely reflects a read error; the protein shown is translated from the DNA. The chain couples TRGV9 to TRGJ1 or TRGJ2. TCRdb carries no J gene annotation; the J gene was assigned here by matching the DNA with germline. Germline V CDR1 and CDR2: GITISATS, ISYDGTV (reference sequence). J lost 4 bases, V lost 2 bases, and 8 bases had no gene match. The CDR3 totals 14 residues. The CDR3 region has the DNA TGTGCCTTGTGGGAGGCGACGGACTATTATAAGAAACTCTTT. Translation: CALWEATDYYKKLF.

With respect to this clone: The protein in TCRdb stems from a much larger clone and differs at residue 4 from this DNA's translation, likely a read error; here the protein is translated from the DNA. V usage is TRGV9 and J usage is TRGJ1 or TRGJ2. Since TCRdb gives no J gene, matching the DNA to germline was used here to assign it. The CDR3 totals 14 residues. From germline, CDR1 is GITISATS and CDR2 ISYDGTV (reference sequence). The CDR3 DNA reads TGTGCCTTGTGTGAGGGGGCTAGTTATTATAAGAAACTCTTT. This translates into CALCEGASYYKKLF.

This clone was seen many times. TCRdb has a much larger clone's protein, which differs at residue 9 from the translation of this DNA, likely because of a read error; what is shown is the protein translated from the DNA. V and J are TRGV9 and TRGJ1 or TRGJ2. The CDR3 consists of 11 residues. Germline V gene data show CDR1 as GITISATS and CDR2 as ISYDGTV (reference sequence). The DNA for the CDR3 is TGTGCCTTGTGGGAGGGAAATAAGGAACTCTTT. Its translation is CALWEGNKELF.

As concerns this clone: Given a far larger clone just one base away, this is likely a sequencing read error. This CDR3 is also generated by other DNA sequences in the sample. The J gene is TRGJP, the V gene TRGV9. Since TCRdb gives no J gene, matching the DNA to germline was used here to assign it. The CDR3 spans 17 residues. Trimming cost V 2 bases and J 11 bases; bases outside gene matches: 12. Germline-derived CDR1 and CDR2 are GITISATS and ISYDGTV (reference sequence). The CDR3 DNA is TGTGCCTTGTGGGAGGCAGGTCTTGGGCTGGGCAAAAAAATCAAGGTATTT. Amino acids: CALWEAGLGLGKKIKVF.

Concerning this clone itself: TCRdb lists the protein of a much larger clone for this DNA, which differs at residue 9, so this is likely a read error; the protein given here is translated from the DNA itself. The chain joins TRGV9 to TRGJP. The J gene was not available in TCRdb and was assigned here by matching the DNA to germline segments. The CDR3 sequence is 17 residues long. Trimming removed 4 bases from V and 9 bases from J; junction bases left unmatched: 12. Germline V gives CDR1 GITISATS, CDR2 ISYDGTV (reference sequence). The DNA of the CDR3 is TGTGCCTTGTGGGACGCAAGAGAAGGGTTGGGCAAAAAAATCAAGGTATTT. Amino acid sequence: CALWDAREGLGKKIKVF.

This clone showed up just a few times. This likely stems from a read error, as it lies one base from a far larger clone. No J gene was called, and the V gene is TRGV2. This CDR3 region has 15 residues. The germline CDR1 and CDR2 sequences are EGSNGY and YDSYNSKV. The CDR3 region is CATWDGPRRYYKKLF. In nucleotides, the CDR3 is TGTGCCACCTGGGACGGGCCGAGGCGTTATTATAAGAAGCTCTTT.